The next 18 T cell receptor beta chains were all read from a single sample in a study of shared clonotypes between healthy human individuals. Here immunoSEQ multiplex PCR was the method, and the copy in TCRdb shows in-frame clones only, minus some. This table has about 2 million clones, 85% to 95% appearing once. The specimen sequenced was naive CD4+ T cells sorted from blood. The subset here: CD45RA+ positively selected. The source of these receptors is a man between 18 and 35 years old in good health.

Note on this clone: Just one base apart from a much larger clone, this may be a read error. CDR3 in amino acids: CASSPLGPGEGAFF. CDR3 nucleotides: TGTGCCAGCTCACCTTTGGGTCCGGGGGAAGGAGCTTTCTTT. The chain couples TRBV18 to TRBJ1-1, with TRBD1 as a possible D gene (5 bases). V lost 3 bases and J 10 bases, leaving 18 bases between the germline ends. CDR1 and CDR2 from the germline V gene are KGHSH and LQKENI. The length of the CDR3 is 14 residues.

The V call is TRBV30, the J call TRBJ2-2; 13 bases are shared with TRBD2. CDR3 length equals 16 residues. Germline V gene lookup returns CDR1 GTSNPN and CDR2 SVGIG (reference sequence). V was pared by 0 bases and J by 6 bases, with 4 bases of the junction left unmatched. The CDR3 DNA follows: TGTGCCTGGAGTGTAGGGACTAGCGGGAAAGCCGGGGAGCTGTTTTTT. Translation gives CAWSVGTSGKAGELFF.

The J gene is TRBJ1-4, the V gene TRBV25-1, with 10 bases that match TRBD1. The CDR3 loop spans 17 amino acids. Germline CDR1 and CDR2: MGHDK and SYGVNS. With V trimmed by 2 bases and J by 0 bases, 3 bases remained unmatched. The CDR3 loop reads CASSERQGASTNEKLFF. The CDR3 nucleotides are TGTGCCAGCAGTGAACGACAGGGGGCGTCAACTAATGAAAAACTGTTTTTT.

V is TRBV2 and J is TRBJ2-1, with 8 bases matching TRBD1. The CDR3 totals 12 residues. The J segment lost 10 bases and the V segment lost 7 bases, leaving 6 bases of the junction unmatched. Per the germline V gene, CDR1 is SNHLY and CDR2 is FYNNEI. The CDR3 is CASTDRAKEQFF. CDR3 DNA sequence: TGTGCCAGCACGGACAGGGCGAAGGAGCAGTTCTTC.

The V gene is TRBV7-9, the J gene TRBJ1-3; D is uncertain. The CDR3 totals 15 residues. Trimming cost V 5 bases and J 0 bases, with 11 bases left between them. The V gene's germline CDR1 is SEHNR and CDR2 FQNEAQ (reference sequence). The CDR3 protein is CASSTDRDSGNTIYF. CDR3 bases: TGTGCCAGCAGCACAGACCGTGACTCTGGAAACACCATATATTTT.

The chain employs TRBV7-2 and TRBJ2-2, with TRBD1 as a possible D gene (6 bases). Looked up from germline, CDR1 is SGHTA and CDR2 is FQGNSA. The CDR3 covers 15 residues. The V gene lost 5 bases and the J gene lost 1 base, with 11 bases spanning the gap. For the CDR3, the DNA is TGTGCCAGCAGCCGGACAGCTGTGAACACCGGGGAGCTGTTTTTT. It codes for CASSRTAVNTGELFF. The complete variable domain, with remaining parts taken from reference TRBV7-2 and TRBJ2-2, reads GAGVSQSPSNKVTEKGKDVELRCDPISGHTALYWYRQSLGQGLEFLIYFQGNSAPDKSGLPSDRFSAERTGGSVSTLTIQRTQQEDSAVYLCASSRTAVNTGELFFGEGSRLTVL.

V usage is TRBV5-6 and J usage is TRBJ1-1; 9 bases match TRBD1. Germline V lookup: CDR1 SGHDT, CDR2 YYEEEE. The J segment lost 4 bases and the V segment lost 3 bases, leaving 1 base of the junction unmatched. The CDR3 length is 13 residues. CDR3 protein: CASSWTGATEAFF. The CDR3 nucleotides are TGTGCCAGCAGCTGGACAGGGGCCACTGAAGCTTTCTTT. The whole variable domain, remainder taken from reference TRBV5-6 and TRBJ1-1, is DAGVTQSPTHLIKTRGQQVTLRCSPKSGHDTVSWYQQALGQGPQFIFQYYEEEERQRGNFPDRFSGHQFPNYSSELNVNALLLGDSALYLCASSWTGATEAFFGQGTRLTVV.

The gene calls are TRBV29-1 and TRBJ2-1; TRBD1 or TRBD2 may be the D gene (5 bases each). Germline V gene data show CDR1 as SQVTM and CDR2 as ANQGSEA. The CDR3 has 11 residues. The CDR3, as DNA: TGCGGCCTTCGGGGCCCCAATGAGCAGTTCTTC. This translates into CGLRGPNEQFF.

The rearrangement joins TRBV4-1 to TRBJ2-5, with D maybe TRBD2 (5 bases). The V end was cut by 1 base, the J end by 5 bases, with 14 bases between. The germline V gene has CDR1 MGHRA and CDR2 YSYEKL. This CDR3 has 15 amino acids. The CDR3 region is CASSQVGSREETQYF. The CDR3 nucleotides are TGCGCCAGCAGCCAAGTGGGGAGCCGAGAGGAGACCCAGTACTTC.

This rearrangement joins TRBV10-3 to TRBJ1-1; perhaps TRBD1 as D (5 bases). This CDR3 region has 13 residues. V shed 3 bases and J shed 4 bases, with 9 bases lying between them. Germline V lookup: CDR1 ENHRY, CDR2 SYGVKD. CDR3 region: CAISDGGTTEAFF. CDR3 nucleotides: TGTGCCATCAGTGATGGAGGGACCACTGAAGCTTTCTTT.

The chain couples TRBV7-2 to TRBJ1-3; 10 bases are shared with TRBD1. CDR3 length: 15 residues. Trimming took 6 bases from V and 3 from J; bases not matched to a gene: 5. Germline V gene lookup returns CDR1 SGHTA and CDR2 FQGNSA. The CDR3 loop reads CASSVGQGDGNTIYF. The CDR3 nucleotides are TGTGCCAGCAGTGTCGGACAGGGGGATGGAAACACCATATATTTT. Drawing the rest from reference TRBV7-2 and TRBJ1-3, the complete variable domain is GAGVSQSPSNKVTEKGKDVELRCDPISGHTALYWYRQSLGQGLEFLIYFQGNSAPDKSGLPSDRFSAERTGGSVSTLTIQRTQQEDSAVYLCASSVGQGDGNTIYFGEGSWLTVV.

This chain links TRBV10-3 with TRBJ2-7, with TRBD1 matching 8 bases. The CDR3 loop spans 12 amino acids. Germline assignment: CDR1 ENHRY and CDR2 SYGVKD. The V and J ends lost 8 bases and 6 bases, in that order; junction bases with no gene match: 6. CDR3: CAIGTGLGEQYF. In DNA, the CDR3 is TGTGCCATCGGGACAGGTTTAGGCGAGCAGTACTTC.

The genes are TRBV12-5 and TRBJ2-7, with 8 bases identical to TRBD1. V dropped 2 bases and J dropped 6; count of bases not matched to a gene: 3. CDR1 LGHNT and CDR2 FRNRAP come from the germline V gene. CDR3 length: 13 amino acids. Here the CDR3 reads CASGLSGGREQYF. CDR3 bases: TGTGCTAGTGGTTTGTCAGGGGGCCGCGAGCAGTACTTC.

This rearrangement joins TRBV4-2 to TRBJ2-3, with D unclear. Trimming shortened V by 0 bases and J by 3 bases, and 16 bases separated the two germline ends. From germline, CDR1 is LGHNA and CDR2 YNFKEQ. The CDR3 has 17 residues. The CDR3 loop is CASSQDLAIDSTDTQYF. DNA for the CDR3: TGTGCCAGCAGCCAAGATCTGGCTATTGATTCGACAGATACGCAGTATTTT.

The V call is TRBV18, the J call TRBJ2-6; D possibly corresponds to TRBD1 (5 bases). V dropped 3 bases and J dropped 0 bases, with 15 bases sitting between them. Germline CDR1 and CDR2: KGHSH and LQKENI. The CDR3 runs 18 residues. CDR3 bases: TGTGCCAGCTCACCCTATCAGGGCGCTCACTCTGGGGCCAACGTCCTGACTTTC. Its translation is CASSPYQGAHSGANVLTF.

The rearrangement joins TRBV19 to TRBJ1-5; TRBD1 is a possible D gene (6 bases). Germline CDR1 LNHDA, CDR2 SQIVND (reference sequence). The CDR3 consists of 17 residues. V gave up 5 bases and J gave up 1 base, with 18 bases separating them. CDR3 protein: CASSPLQGRWSNQPQHF. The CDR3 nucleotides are TGTGCCAGTAGTCCCCTACAGGGAAGATGGAGCAATCAGCCCCAGCATTTT.

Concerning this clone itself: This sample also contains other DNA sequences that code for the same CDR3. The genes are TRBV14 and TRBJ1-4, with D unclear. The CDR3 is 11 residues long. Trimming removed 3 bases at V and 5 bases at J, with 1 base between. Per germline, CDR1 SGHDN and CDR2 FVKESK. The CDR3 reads CASSQNEKLFF. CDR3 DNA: TGTGCCAGCAGCCAGAATGAAAAACTGTTTTTT.

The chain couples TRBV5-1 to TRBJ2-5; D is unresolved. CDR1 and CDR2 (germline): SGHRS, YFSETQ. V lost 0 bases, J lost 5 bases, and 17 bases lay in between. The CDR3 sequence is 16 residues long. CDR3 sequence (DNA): TGCGCCAGCAGCTTGGAAGCTTTAAGAGTTTGGGAGACCCAGTACTTC. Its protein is CASSLEALRVWETQYF.